Detailed here is one T cell receptor (beta chain). These data are taken from a study of T cell clones after liver transplantation. Looking at the study overall: Draws occurred before transplant, before withdrawal, and after complete or failed withdrawal.

The method was immunoSEQ multiplex PCR; TCRdb's version includes in-frame clones alone and lacks a portion of them. This repertoire shows tens of thousands of clones, 60% to 75% found once; its top ten account for about a tenth. V was clipped by 5 bases and J by 2 bases; unmatched bases: 7. Germline loops: CDR1 SGHNT, CDR2 YYREEE (reference sequence). CDR3 length equals 15 residues. The starting material was CD4+ T cells from blood, obtained at the 22-month timepoint. The V and J genes are TRBV5-4 and TRBJ1-2, with 9 bases lining up with TRBD1. The origin of this receptor is a human patient who received a liver transplant. Some of these T cells may belong to the graft donor. CDR3 loop: CASRSGTGTNYGYTF. CDR3 in DNA: TGTGCCAGCAGATCCGGGACAGGGACCAACTATGGCTACACCTTC.